Listed below are T cell receptor beta chains from one sample, sequenced in a study of OX40 agonist ivuxolimab in advanced cancers. Measured with immunoSEQ multiplex PCR; TCRdb has only the in-frame clones, and not every one. The table has tens of thousands of clones, approximately 90% seen once. This specimen was CD4+ or CD8+ T cells sorted from blood, taken in a trial of the OX40 agonist ivuxolimab. The receptor source for this set is an adult with an advanced solid tumor such as melanoma, head and neck, liver or kidney cancer. Each CDR3 is given with its conserved first and last residue. Each record gives: J gene, V gene, CDR3 length, CDR3 protein.

TRBJ2-6 TRBV21-1 17 CASSKGRDTPGANVLTF
TRBJ1-1 TRBV27 16 CASSRGLGQGHTEAFF
TRBJ2-7 TRBV6-1 16 CASSDPPGTGGPGQYF
TRBJ2-3 TRBV5-4 14 CASSLASGSDTQYF
TRBJ2-5 TRBV5-1 15 CASSLVDTHQETQYF
TRBJ2-5 TRBV28 18 CASNPSPWTGGPSETQYF
TRBJ2-6 TRBV6-1 14 CASSLGSGANVLTF
TRBJ1-1 TRBV5-1 13 CASRTGMNTEAFF
TRBJ2-5 TRBV7-2 11 CASSFMETQYF
TRBJ2-7 TRBV29-1 13 CSAVDRFFHEQYF
TRBJ2-3 TRBV2 12 CASSLSTDTQYF
TRBJ2-3 TRBV2 14 CASSERQGPDTQYF
TRBJ2-1 TRBV19 15 CASSIVASGRNEQFF
TRBJ2-3 TRBV7-8 18 CASSLDRYRQGGTDTQYF
TRBJ2-5 TRBV27 15 CASSLSIQSRETQYF
TRBJ2-3 TRBV2 14 CASGREIHSDTQYF
TRBJ2-2 TRBV19 15 CASSIPLANTGELFF
TRBJ2-1 TRBV23-1 19 CASSQILLSADSSYNEQFF
TRBJ2-1 TRBV11-2 15 CASRLAGGPHNEQFF
TRBJ2-3 TRBV5-6 15 CASSLGWPFPDTQYF
TRBJ1-1 TRBV4-2 15 CASSPSSGGAGSAFF
TRBJ2-3 TRBV19 13 CASGGQGSDTQYF
TRBJ1-2 TRBV19 15 CASSIGPGATYGYTF
TRBJ2-7 TRBV28 17 CASAPGGPGHSSYEQYF
TRBJ2-5 TRBV7-2 16 CASSQGTSGSEETQYF
TRBJ2-7 TRBV5-1 15 CASSLAGGILSEQYF
TRBJ1-1 TRBV5-1 14 CASSLLQSNTEAFF
TRBJ2-3 TRBV5-1 15 CASSSTSGRADTQYF
TRBJ2-1 TRBV7-7 15 CASSMTGTPYNEQFF
TRBJ2-7 TRBV28 15 CASRMPGPKSYEQYF
. TRBV7-2 14 CASRPGLSRDEQYF
TRBJ2-1 TRBV7-3 16 CASSPNPGATGLEQFF
TRBJ1-2 TRBV29-1 13 CSAHLGRAYGYTF